This T cell receptor beta chain was retrieved from a study of tumor and adjacent non-tumor tissue in lung cancer. This clonotype counts as medium-sized. No cell sorting was done before RNA was extracted from the tissue. More than 3 cm separated this lung sample from the edge of the tumor. The CDR3 has 16 residues. Trimming left V 4 bases short and J 0 bases short, with 14 bases between. CDR1 SGHAT and CDR2 FQNNGV come from the germline V gene. TCRbeta libraries were built with three rounds of nested PCR, modified from ARM-PCR. TCRdb analysed the multiplex PCR reads with MiXCR anew, one entry per CDR3 protein. The table records about 100,000 distinct CDR3 sequences, about 62% of them present only once.

The specimen was distant non-tumor lung tissue. The V gene is TRBV11-2, the J gene TRBJ2-3; D perhaps matches TRBD2 (5 bases). The TCR sequence derives from a man aged 25 to 45 with non-small cell lung cancer. The CDR3 sequence is CASSSRWGVSTDTQYF. CDR3 coding DNA: TGTGCCAGCAGCTCCCGATGGGGAGTGAGCACAGATACGCAGTATTTT.